Included here is one TCR beta chain sequence, with context. The sample originates from a study of blood T cell repertoires in COVID-19. J was trimmed by 1 base and V by 4 bases; bases with no gene match: 10. This CDR3 has 18 amino acids. Germline-derived CDR1 and CDR2 are SEHNR and FQNEAQ (reference sequence). Only in-frame clones appear in the TCRdb table, and some are missing; sequencing was by immunoSEQ multiplex PCR. The sample consists of some 350,000 clones, roughly 87% of them appearing once. The chain uses TRBV7-9 and TRBJ2-5; 12 nucleotides align to TRBD2. Specimen: PBMCs or T cells enriched from blood (not recorded which). The clonotype originates from a woman in her 30s who had recovered from COVID-19. CDR3 in DNA: TGTGCCAGCAGCTCAGGACTAGCGGGATTGGTTGTCCAAGAGACCCAGTACTTC. Its protein is CASSSGLAGLVVQETQYF.